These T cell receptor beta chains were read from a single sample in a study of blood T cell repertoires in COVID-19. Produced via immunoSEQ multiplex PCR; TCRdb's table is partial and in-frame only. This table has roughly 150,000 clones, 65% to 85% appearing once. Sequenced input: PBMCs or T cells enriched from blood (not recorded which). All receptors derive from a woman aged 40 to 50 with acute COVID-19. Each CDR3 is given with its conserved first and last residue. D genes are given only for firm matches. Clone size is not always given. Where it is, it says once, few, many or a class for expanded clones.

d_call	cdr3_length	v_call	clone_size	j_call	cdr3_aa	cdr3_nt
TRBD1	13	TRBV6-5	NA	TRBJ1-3	CASRDRGGNTIYF	TGTGCCAGCAGGGACAGGGGTGGAAACACCATATATTTT
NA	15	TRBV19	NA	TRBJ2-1	CATMGASLGDNEQFF	TGTGCCACCATGGGAGCCAGTCTTGGGGACAATGAGCAGTTCTTC
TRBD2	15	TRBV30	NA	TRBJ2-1	CAWSGLAGGIDEQFF	TGTGCCTGGAGTGGGCTAGCGGGAGGGATCGATGAGCAGTTCTTC
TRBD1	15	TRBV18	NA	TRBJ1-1	CASSPVGQGNTEAFF	TGTGCCAGCTCACCTGTGGGACAGGGGAACACTGAAGCTTTCTTT
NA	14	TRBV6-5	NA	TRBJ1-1	CASSYGAQNTEAFF	TGTGCCAGCAGTTACGGGGCACAGAACACTGAAGCTTTCTTT
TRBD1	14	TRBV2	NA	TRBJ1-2	CASMSGTGVYGYTF	TGTGCCAGCATGTCCGGGACAGGGGTTTATGGCTACACCTTC
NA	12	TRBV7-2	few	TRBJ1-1	CASSLTGGWAFF	TGTGCCAGCAGCCTCACGGGGGGTTGGGCTTTCTTT
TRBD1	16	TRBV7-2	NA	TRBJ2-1	CASSLSRDPGGNEQFF	TGTGCCAGCAGCTTAAGTCGCGACCCAGGGGGCAATGAGCAGTTCTTC
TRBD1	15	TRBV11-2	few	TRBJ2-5	CASSGSGTGKETQYF	TGTGCCAGCAGCGGCTCCGGGACAGGGAAAGAGACCCAGTACTTC
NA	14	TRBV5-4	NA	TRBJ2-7	CASSPGQGRYEQYF	TGTGCCAGCAGCCCAGGGCAGGGTAGGTACGAGCAGTACTTC
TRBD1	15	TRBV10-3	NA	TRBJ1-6	CAIRGTGEFNSPLHF	TGTGCCATCAGGGGGACAGGGGAGTTCAATTCACCCCTCCACTTT
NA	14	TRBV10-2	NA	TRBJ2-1	CASSPGLRLNEQFF	TGCGCCAGCAGCCCGGGACTCCGACTCAATGAGCAGTTCTTC
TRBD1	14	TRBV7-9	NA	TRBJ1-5	CASSSDRVNQPQHF	TGTGCCAGCAGCTCGGACAGGGTAAATCAGCCCCAGCATTTT
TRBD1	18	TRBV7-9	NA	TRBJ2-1	CASSLAALAGGAYNEQFF	TGTGCCAGCAGCTTAGCTGCGTTGGCAGGGGGCGCCTACAATGAGCAGTTCTTC
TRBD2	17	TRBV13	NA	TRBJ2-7	CASSLKSGLASHYEQYF	TGTGCCAGCAGCTTAAAGTCCGGACTAGCGAGCCACTACGAGCAGTACTTC
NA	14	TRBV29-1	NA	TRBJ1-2	CSVEGRGTNYGYTF	TGCAGCGTTGAGGGCAGGGGAACAAACTATGGCTACACCTTC
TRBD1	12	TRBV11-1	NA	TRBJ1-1	CASSPQGEGAFF	TGTGCCAGCAGCCCACAGGGGGAAGGAGCTTTCTTT
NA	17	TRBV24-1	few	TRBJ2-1	CATSDPTSATLYNEQFF	TGTGCCACCAGTGACCCTACTTCAGCGACCCTATACAATGAGCAGTTCTTC
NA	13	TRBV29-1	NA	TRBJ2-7	CSVRPTENYEQYF	TGCAGCGTCCGCCCCACAGAGAACTACGAGCAGTACTTC
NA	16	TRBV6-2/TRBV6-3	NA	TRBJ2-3	CASSYGGGGSTDTQYF	TGTGCCAGCAGTTATGGTGGGGGCGGCAGTACAGATACGCAGTATTTT
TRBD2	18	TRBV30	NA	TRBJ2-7	CAWKLLPGLAGGRGEQYF	TGTGCCTGGAAGCTATTGCCCGGACTAGCGGGAGGCCGTGGGGAGCAGTACTTC
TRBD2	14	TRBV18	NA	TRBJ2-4	CASSREGVENIQYF	TGTGCCAGCTCACGGGAGGGTGTAGAGAACATTCAGTACTTC
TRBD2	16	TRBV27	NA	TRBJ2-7	CASSGLAGGRGNEQYF	TGTGCCAGCTCGGGACTAGCGGGAGGCCGGGGGAACGAGCAGTACTTC
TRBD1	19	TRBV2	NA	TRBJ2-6	CASSRPGQGVFSGANVLTF	TGTGCCAGCAGTCGACCGGGACAGGGGGTCTTCTCTGGGGCCAACGTCCTGACTTTC
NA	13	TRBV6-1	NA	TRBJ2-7	CASSEEGHYEQYF	TGTGCCAGCAGTGAAGAAGGACACTACGAGCAGTACTTC
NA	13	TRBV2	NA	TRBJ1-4	CASRSGGWEKLFF	TGTGCCAGCAGGAGCGGGGGCTGGGAAAAACTGTTTTTT
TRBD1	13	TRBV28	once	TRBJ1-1	CASRGQGNTEAFF	TGTGCCAGCAGAGGACAGGGGAACACTGAAGCTTTCTTT
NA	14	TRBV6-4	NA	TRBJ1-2	CASSASLQQNGYTF	TGTGCCAGCAGTGCTTCCCTTCAACAGAATGGCTACACCTTC
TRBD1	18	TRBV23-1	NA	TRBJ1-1	CASSQWNRRGRRLPEAFF	TGCGCCAGCAGTCAATGGAATCGCAGGGGGCGCCGATTACCTGAAGCTTTCTTT
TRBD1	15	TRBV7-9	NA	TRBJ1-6	CASSIGDSKNSPLHF	TGTGCCAGCAGCATTGGGGACAGCAAAAATTCACCCCTCCACTTT
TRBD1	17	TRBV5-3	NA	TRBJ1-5	CARSFRGLGYSNQPQHF	TGTGCCAGAAGCTTTAGGGGGCTCGGCTATAGCAATCAGCCCCAGCATTTT
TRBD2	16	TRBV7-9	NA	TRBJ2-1	CASSLFLSGRAGEQFF	TGTGCCAGCAGCCTCTTCCTTAGCGGGAGGGCCGGGGAGCAGTTCTTC
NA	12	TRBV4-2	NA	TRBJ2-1	CASSQDIREQFF	TGTGCCAGCAGCCAAGATATTCGGGAGCAGTTCTTC
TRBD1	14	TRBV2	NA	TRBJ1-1	CASSEAGQDTEAFF	TGTGCCAGCAGTGAAGCGGGACAGGACACTGAAGCTTTCTTT
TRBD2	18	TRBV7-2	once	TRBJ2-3	CASSPRPTSGRTTDTQYF	TGTGCCAGCAGCCCGCGTCCGACTAGCGGGAGGACCACAGATACGCAGTATTTT
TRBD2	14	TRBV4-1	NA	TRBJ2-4	CASSQDTSGRGQYF	TGCGCCAGCAGCCAAGACACTAGCGGGAGAGGGCAGTACTTC
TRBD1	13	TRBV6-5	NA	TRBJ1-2	CASKGQGGYGYTF	TGTGCCAGCAAAGGACAGGGCGGCTATGGCTACACCTTC
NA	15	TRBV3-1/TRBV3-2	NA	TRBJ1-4	CASSSNMATNEKLFF	TGTGCCAGCAGCTCCAACATGGCAACTAATGAAAAACTGTTTTTT
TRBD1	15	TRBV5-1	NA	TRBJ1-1	CASSLDPTGGTEAFF	TGCGCCAGCAGCTTGGACCCGACAGGGGGCACTGAAGCTTTCTTT
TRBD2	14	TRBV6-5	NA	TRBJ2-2	CASKGLAPTGELFF	TGTGCCAGCAAAGGACTAGCACCCACCGGGGAGCTGTTTTTT
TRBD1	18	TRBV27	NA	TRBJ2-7	CASSLFGSGQGNSYEQYF	TGTGCCAGCAGTTTATTTGGTAGCGGACAGGGAAACTCCTACGAGCAGTACTTC
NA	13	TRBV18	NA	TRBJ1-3	CASSRSSGNTIYF	TGTGCCAGCTCCAGGTCCTCTGGAAACACCATATATTTT
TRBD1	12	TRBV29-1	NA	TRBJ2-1	CSGGQGANEQFF	TGCAGCGGCGGACAGGGGGCCAATGAGCAGTTCTTC
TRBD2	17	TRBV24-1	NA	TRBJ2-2	CATSDTSGRANTGELFF	TGTGCCACCAGTGACACTAGCGGGAGGGCCAACACCGGGGAGCTGTTTTTT